These 19 T cell receptor beta chains came from one sample sequenced in a study of T-cell reconstitution after alpha-beta-depleted transplantation in children (TCRdb year 2016). Taken with the paper, the label for treatment or condition translates to: allogeneic hematopoietic cell transplantation with graft depleted of TCRalphabeta T cells and CD19 B cells. Receptor libraries were prepared by PCR. These reads were obtained on an Illumina HiSeq 2500. TCR libraries were prepared with molecular barcoding, using unique molecular identifiers to normalize TCRbeta repertoire quantification. In TCRdb, the public reads were trimmed at Q25 with fastp and aligned with MiXCR, with productive beta chains retained. Each CDR3 protein gets just one entry, which takes the most common genes and DNA from the rows behind it. Across this sample there are 800,000 to 1,000,000 distinct CDR3 sequences, with about 30% seen only once. About 28% of the sample is in the top ten clones.

Material: PBMCs, mostly from graft donor cells, obtained 360 days after TCRalphabeta/CD19-depleted stem cell transplant. These receptors were taken from a boy under two years old who had a stem cell transplant for SCID, so the T cells may come from the graft donor.

This chain uses TRBV5-6 with TRBJ2-3; 7 bases map to TRBD1. Germline assignment: CDR1 SGHDT and CDR2 YYEEEE. J was trimmed by 4 bases and V by 0 bases; bases with no gene match: 11. This CDR3 has 17 residues. This CDR3 is CASSLAGTVPLADTQYF. The CDR3 nucleotides read TGTGCCAGCAGCTTGGCCGGGACAGTGCCCCTCGCAGATACGCAGTATTTT.

As regards this clonotype: A much larger clone is a single base away; this may be a read error. This sequence joins TRBV7-7 and TRBJ2-3, with 7 bases matching TRBD2. The germline V gene has CDR1 SSHAT and CDR2 FNYEAQ (reference sequence). The V segment lost 3 bases and the J segment 4 bases; nucleotides outside the gene matches: 1. CDR3 length: 13 residues. The CDR3 region is CASSFGGSDTQYF. The CDR3 region has the DNA TGTGCCAGCAGCTTCGGGGGGTCAGATACGCAGTATTTT.

The chain carries TRBV12-3 or TRBV12-4 and TRBJ2-3; 12 nucleotides agree with TRBD2. CDR3 size: 16 residues. V shed 5 bases, J shed 5 bases, and the junction held 8 bases outside the gene matches. The chain's CDR3 is CASSPRTSGEGDTQYF. The CDR3 bases are TGTGCCAGCAGTCCCCGGACTAGCGGGGAGGGAGATACGCAGTATTTT.

The chain combines TRBV19 with TRBJ1-2, with D hard to call. Germline V CDR1 and CDR2: LNHDA, SQIVND (reference sequence). V was pared by 4 bases and J by 4 bases, with 22 bases between. The CDR3 sequence is 17 residues long. CDR3 DNA: TGTGCCAGTAGTAACAGAGGGAACGGCGCGCTACCCTATGGCTACACCTTC. Its translation: CASSNRGNGALPYGYTF.

The V call is TRBV12-3 or TRBV12-4, the J call TRBJ2-7, with a weak D call TRBD1 (6 bases). The V and J ends lost 6 bases and 3 bases respectively, with 15 bases between them. This CDR3 has 14 amino acids. Written as DNA, the CDR3 is TGTGCCAGCAGCCTACAGGGTGGGTACTACGAGCAGTACTTC. It specifies CASSLQGGYYEQYF.

The chain uses TRBV7-2 and TRBJ2-1, with D unclear. The CDR3 runs to 14 residues. Trimming left V 2 bases short and J 2 bases short, with 7 bases between. Germline loops: CDR1 SGHTA, CDR2 FQGNSA. CDR3 sequence (DNA): TGTGCCAGCAGCTTATTCGGCCCCTACAATGAGCAGTTCTTC. Protein product: CASSLFGPYNEQFF. Supplemented by reference TRBV7-2 and TRBJ2-1, the full variable domain reads GAGVSQSPSNKVTEKGKDVELRCDPISGHTALYWYRQSLGQGLEFLIYFQGNSAPDKSGLPSDRFSAERTGGSVSTLTIQRTQQEDSAVYLCASSLFGPYNEQFFGPGTRLTVL.

V usage is TRBV29-1 and J usage is TRBJ2-3, with D possibly being TRBD1 (5 bases). The CDR3 is 15 amino acids. The germline V and J ends were trimmed by 4 bases and 3 bases, with 17 bases remaining between them. Germline-derived CDR1 and CDR2 are SQVTM and ANQGSEA. The CDR3 is CSVGGRQGVTDTQYF. CDR3 DNA sequence: TGCAGCGTTGGCGGTCGGCAGGGTGTAACAGATACGCAGTATTTT.

This chain connects TRBV7-9 to TRBJ2-2; 7 nucleotides align to TRBD1. J lost 0 bases, V lost 7 bases, and 8 bases had no gene match. Per germline, CDR1 SEHNR and CDR2 FQNEAQ (reference sequence). The length of the CDR3 is 16 residues. The CDR3 spells CASTPTTGANTGELFF. In nucleotides, the CDR3 is TGTGCCAGCACCCCAACAACAGGGGCGAACACCGGGGAGCTGTTTTTT.

In this sample, this clonotype turned up a few times. V gene TRBV4-3 combines with J gene TRBJ2-1; 10 nucleotides agree with TRBD2. V lost 1 base to trimming and J lost 7 bases; unmatched junction nucleotides: 4. CDR3 length: 15 amino acids. Germline assignment: CDR1 LGHNA and CDR2 YSLEER. CDR3 sequence reads: CASSQGGLARNEQFF. CDR3 sequence (DNA): TGCGCCAGCAGCCAAGGGGGACTAGCGAGAAATGAGCAGTTCTTC.

This clonotype has more than one count but fewer than ten. The chain employs TRBV20-1 and TRBJ1-2; 7 bases are a match to TRBD1. CDR3 length: 14 residues. The J segment lost 3 bases and the V segment lost 6 bases, leaving 10 bases of the junction unmatched. Germline V gene lookup returns CDR1 DFQATT and CDR2 SNEGSKA (reference sequence). CDR3 in DNA: TGCAGTGCGTACACAGGGGAGGAAGACTATGGCTACACCTTC. This codes for CSAYTGEEDYGYTF.

The chain recombines TRBV7-6 with TRBJ2-3, with TRBD2 matching over 7 bases. Per the germline V gene, CDR1 is SGHVS and CDR2 is FNYEAQ. The J segment lost 4 bases and the V segment lost 8 bases, leaving 18 bases of the junction unmatched. The CDR3 length is 17 residues. The CDR3: CASQAWSTWRESDTQYF. CDR3 bases: TGTGCCAGCCAAGCATGGTCGACTTGGCGGGAGTCAGATACGCAGTATTTT.

This chain joins TRBV28 and TRBJ1-4, with TRBD1 identical over 7 bases. The CDR3 sequence is 15 residues long. Germline CDR1 and CDR2: MDHEN and SYDVKM. The V and J ends lost 4 bases and 5 bases, in that order; junction bases with no gene match: 7. The CDR3 DNA reads TGTGCCAGCAGTTCTCCGGGACAGAAGAATGAAAAACTGTTTTTT. Translating it yields CASSSPGQKNEKLFF. Drawing the rest from reference TRBV28 and TRBJ1-4, the complete variable domain is DVKVTQSSRYLVKRTGEKVFLECVQDMDHENMFWYRQDPGLGLRLIYFSYDVKMKEKGDIPEGYSVSREKKERFSLILESASTNQTSMYLCASSSPGQKNEKLFFGSGTQLSVL.

This rearrangement joins TRBV20-1 to TRBJ2-1; D ambiguous. V was pared by 6 bases and J by 6 bases, with 15 bases between. The germline V gene has CDR1 DFQATT and CDR2 SNEGSKA (reference sequence). The CDR3 extends over 13 amino acids. This CDR3 is CSAVAQVVNEQFF. The CDR3 DNA reads as TGCAGTGCGGTCGCTCAGGTGGTCAATGAGCAGTTCTTC.

The V call is TRBV28, the J call TRBJ2-7; maybe TRBD1 (6 bases). Germline CDR1 and CDR2: MDHEN and SYDVKM. Trimming took 5 bases from V and 2 from J, leaving 13 bases between them. CDR3 length: 14 residues. The CDR3 DNA reads as TGTGCCAGCAGTCCGTACAGGGTTCCCTACGAGCAGTACTTC. This encodes CASSPYRVPYEQYF.

The chain couples TRBV7-2 to TRBJ2-2; possible D gene TRBD2, 6 bases. Germline loops: CDR1 SGHTA, CDR2 FQGNSA. V lost 1 base to trimming and J lost 4 bases, with 13 bases between them. CDR3 length: 16 residues. CDR3 amino acids: CASSLEQGLRTGELFF. The CDR3 DNA reads as TGTGCCAGCAGCTTAGAGCAGGGACTCCGCACCGGGGAGCTGTTTTTT.

The gene calls are TRBV12-3 or TRBV12-4 and TRBJ2-1; D gene unclear. V was cut by 3 bases and J by 5 bases, with 14 bases left in between. This CDR3 is built from 15 residues. The CDR3 DNA reads as TGTGCCAGCAGTTTCGGGCTAGTGGGCAACAATGAGCAGTTCTTC. This encodes CASSFGLVGNNEQFF.

The rearrangement joins TRBV20-1 to TRBJ2-3; TRBD2 matches at 9 bases. Germline CDR1 reads DFQATT; CDR2 reads SNEGSKA (reference sequence). V was pared by 7 bases and J by 0 bases, with 2 bases of the junction left unmatched. The CDR3 sequence is 13 residues long. CDR3 sequence (DNA): TGCAGTGAGGCGGGGGGGAGCACAGATACGCAGTATTTT. Its protein is CSEAGGSTDTQYF.

The chain combines TRBV7-2 with TRBJ2-2, with 8 nucleotides matching TRBD1. The V gene end was trimmed by 6 bases and the J gene end by 6 bases; junction bases not matched to a gene: 9. Germline V gene data show CDR1 as SGHTA and CDR2 as FQGNSA. This CDR3 spans 15 amino acids. The CDR3 DNA is TGTGCCAGCAGTTTCCCGGGACAGGTCTCCGGGGAGCTGTTTTTT. Translation gives CASSFPGQVSGELFF.

The chain is built from TRBV12-3 or TRBV12-4 and TRBJ2-1, with 8 bases identical to TRBD1. V trimming: 6 bases; J trimming: 5 bases; junction bases outside the gene matches: 6. The CDR3 extends over 14 amino acids. The CDR3 loop is CASSLQTGDNEQFF. Here the CDR3 DNA reads TGTGCCAGCAGCCTCCAGACAGGGGACAATGAGCAGTTCTTC.